This T cell receptor (beta chain) stems from a study of CD8+CD57+ T cells in acquired aplastic anemia. Study-level findings and limits: The number of CD8+ CDR3 sequences shared by patients and controls was twenty-nine.

The V gene end was trimmed by 6 bases and the J gene end by 0 bases; junction bases not matched to a gene: 5. CDR3 length: 15 residues. Germline-derived CDR1 and CDR2 are ENHRY and SYGVKD. CDR3 and TCR beta VDJ profiling relied on genomic DNA as the template. TCRdb processed the reads anew with MiXCR; each CDR3 protein has one entry. The table includes 200,000 or so distinct CDR3 sequences, approximately 50% detected once. Patients sequenced had flow cytometry evidence of CD8+CD57+ cell expansion. To note about this clonotype: Its antigen remains unidentified.

The chain employs TRBV10-3 and TRBJ1-2, with 9 bases matching TRBD1. The sequenced material came from sorted CD4+, CD8+, or CD8+CD57+ T cells (not recorded which) from PBMCs. This TCR was sampled from a human donor with aplastic anemia. This chain's CDR3 is CAIRGGQGSNYGYTF. Written as DNA, the CDR3 is TGTGCCATCAGAGGGGGACAGGGATCTAACTATGGCTACACCTTC.